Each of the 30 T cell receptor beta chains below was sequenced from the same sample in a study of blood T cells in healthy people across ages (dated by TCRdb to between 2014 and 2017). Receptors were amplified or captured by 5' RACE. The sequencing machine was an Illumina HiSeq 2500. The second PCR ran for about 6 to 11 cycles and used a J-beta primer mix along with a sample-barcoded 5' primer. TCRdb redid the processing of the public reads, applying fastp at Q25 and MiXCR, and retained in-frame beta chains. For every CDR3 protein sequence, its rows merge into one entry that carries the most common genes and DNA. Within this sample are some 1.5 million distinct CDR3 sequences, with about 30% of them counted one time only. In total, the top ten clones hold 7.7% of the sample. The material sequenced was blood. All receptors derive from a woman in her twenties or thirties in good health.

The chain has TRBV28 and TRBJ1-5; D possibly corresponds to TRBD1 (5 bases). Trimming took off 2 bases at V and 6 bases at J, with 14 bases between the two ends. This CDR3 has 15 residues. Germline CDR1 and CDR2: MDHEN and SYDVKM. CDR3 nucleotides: TGTGCCAGCAGTTTACCTCGGGGGAATATTCAGCCCCAGCATTTT. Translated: CASSLPRGNIQPQHF.

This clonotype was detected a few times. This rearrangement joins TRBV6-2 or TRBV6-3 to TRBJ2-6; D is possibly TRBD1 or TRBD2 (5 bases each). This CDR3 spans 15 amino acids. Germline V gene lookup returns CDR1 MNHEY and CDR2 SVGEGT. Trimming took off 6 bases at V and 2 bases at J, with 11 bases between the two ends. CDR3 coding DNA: TGTGCCAGCAGAGGGACCCCAGCTGGGGCCAACGTCCTGACTTTC. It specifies CASRGTPAGANVLTF.

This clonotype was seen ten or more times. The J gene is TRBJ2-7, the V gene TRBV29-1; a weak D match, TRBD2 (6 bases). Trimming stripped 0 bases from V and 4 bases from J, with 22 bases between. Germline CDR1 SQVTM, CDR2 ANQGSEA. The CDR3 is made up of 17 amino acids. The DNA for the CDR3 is TGCAGCGTTGAAGATTATGGACTAAAGGTCGGTGAATACGAGCAGTACTTC. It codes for CSVEDYGLKVGEYEQYF.

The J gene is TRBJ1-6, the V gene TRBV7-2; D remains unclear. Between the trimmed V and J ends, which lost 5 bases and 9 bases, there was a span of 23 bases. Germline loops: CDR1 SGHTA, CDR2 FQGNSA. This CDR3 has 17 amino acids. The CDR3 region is CASSPREMARRISPLHF. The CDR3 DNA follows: TGTGCCAGCAGCCCGAGAGAGATGGCGCGGAGGATTTCACCCCTCCACTTT.

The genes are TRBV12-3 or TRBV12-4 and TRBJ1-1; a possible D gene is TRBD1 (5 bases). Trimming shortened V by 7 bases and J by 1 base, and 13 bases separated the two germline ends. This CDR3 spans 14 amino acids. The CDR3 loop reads CASTERGTNTEAFF. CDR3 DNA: TGTGCCAGCACCGAGAGAGGGACGAACACTGAAGCTTTCTTT.

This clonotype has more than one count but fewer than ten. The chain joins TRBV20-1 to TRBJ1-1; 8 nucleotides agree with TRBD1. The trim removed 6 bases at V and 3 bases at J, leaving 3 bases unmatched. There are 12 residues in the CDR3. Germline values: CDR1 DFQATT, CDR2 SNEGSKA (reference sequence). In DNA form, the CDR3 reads TGCAGTGCGGCGACAGGGGACACTGAAGCTTTCTTT. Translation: CSAATGDTEAFF.

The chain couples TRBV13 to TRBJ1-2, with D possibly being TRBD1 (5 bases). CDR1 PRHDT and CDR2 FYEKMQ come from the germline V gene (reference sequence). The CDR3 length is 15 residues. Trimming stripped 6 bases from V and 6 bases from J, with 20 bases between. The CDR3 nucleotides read TGTGCCAGCAGTACTGTAACAGGAGGCTCGGATGGCTACACCTTC. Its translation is CASSTVTGGSDGYTF.

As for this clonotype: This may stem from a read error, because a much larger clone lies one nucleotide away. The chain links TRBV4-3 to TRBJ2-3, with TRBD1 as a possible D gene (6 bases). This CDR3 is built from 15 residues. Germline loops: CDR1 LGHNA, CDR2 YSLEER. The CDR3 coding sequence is TGCGCCAGCCGCCAAGAGGGGAACAGGGATAATACGCAGTATTTT. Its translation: CASRQEGNRDNTQYF.

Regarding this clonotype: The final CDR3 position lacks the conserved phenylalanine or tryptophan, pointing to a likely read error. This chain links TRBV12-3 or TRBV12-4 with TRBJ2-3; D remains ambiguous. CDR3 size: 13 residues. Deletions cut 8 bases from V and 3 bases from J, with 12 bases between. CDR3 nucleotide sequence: TGTGCCAGCGCCTTCGTGAGGACAGATACGCAGTATTCT. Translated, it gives CASAFVRTDTQYS.

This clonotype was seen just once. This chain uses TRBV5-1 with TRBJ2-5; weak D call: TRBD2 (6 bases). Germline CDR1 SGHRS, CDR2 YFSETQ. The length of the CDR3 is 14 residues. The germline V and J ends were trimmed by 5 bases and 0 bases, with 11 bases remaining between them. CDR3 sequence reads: CASRYGGYQETQYF. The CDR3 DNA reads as TGCGCCAGCAGGTATGGGGGGTACCAAGAGACCCAGTACTTC.

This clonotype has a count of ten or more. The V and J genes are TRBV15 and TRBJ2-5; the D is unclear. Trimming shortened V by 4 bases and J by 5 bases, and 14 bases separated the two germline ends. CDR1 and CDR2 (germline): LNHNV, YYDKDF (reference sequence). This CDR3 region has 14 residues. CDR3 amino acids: CATSTGSLRETQYF. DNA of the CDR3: TGTGCCACCAGCACTGGATCCTTGAGGGAGACCCAGTACTTC.

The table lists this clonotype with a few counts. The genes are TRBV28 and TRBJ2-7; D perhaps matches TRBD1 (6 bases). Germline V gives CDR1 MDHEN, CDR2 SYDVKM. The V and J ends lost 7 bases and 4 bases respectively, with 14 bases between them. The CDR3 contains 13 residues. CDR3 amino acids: CASTPDRPYEQYF. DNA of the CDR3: TGTGCCAGCACCCCAGACAGGCCGTACGAGCAGTACTTC.

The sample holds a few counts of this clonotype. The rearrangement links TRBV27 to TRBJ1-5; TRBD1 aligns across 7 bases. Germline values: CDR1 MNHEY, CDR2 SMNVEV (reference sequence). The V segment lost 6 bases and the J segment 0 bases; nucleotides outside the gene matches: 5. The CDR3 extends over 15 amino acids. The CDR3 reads CASRTGAYSNQPQHF. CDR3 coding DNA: TGTGCCAGCAGAACAGGGGCTTATAGCAATCAGCCCCAGCATTTT.

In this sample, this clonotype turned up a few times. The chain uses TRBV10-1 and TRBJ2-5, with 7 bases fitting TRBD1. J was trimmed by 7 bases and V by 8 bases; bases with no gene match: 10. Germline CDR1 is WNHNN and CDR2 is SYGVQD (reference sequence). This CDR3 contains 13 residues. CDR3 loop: CASWGTAGGTQYF. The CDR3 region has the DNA TGCGCCAGCTGGGGGACAGCCGGTGGGACCCAGTACTTC.

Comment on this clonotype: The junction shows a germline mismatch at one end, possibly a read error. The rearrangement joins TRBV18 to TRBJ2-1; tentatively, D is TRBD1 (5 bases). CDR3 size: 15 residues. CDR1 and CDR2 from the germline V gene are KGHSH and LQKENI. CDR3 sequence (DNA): TGTGCCAGCTCACGTTCGGGCAGGGCCAACAATGAGGAGTTCTTC. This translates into CASSRSGRANNEEFF.

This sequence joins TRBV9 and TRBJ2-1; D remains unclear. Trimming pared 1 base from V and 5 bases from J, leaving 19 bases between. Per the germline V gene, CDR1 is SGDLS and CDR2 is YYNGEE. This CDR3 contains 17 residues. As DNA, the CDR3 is TGTGCCAGCAGCGTACAGTGGGCGGAAGGGCCGGACAATGAGCAGTTCTTC. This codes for CASSVQWAEGPDNEQFF.

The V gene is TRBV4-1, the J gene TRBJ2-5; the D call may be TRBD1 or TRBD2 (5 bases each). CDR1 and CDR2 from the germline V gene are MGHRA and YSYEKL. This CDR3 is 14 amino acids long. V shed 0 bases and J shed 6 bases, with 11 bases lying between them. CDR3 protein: CASSQEPGTKTQYF. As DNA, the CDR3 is TGCGCCAGCAGCCAAGAGCCAGGGACGAAGACCCAGTACTTC.

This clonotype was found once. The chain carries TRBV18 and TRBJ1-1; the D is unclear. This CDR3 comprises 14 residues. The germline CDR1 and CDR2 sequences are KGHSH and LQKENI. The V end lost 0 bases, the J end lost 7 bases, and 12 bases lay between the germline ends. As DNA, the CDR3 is TGTGCCAGCTCACCACCGGGGTCAACCCTTGAAGCTTTCTTT. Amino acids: CASSPPGSTLEAFF.

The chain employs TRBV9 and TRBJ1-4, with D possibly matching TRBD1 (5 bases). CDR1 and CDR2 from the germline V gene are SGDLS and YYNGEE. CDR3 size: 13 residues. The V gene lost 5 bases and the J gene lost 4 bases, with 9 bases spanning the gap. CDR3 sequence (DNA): TGTGCCAGCAGTACAGGTCATAATGAAAAACTGTTTTTT. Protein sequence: CASSTGHNEKLFF.

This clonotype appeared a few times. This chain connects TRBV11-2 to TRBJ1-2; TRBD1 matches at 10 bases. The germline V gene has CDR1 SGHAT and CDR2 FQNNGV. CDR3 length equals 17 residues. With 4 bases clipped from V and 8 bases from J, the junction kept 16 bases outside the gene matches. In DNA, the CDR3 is TGTGCCAGCAGCTCAATAAATACCGGGACAGGGGCGGGAGGCTACACCTTC. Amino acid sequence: CASSSINTGTGAGGYTF.

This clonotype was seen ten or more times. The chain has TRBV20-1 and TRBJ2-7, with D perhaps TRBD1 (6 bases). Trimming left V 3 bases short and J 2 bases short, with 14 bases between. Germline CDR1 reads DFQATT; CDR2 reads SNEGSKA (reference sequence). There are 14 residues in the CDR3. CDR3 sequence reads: CSARTGQAPYEQYF. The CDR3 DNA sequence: TGCAGTGCTAGGACAGGCCAGGCCCCCTACGAGCAGTACTTC.

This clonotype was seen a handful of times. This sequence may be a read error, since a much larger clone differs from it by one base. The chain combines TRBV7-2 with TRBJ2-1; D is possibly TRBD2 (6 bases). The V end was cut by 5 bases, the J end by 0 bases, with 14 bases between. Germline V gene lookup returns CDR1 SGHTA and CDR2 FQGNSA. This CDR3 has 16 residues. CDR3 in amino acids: CASSPWRAGSYNEQFF. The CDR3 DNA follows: TGTGCCAGCAGCCCTTGGCGAGCGGGCTCCTACAATGAGCAGTTCTTC. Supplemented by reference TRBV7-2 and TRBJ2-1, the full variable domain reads GAGVSQSPSNKVTEKGKDVELRCDPISGHTALYWYRQSLGQGLEFLIYFQGNSAPDKSGLPSDRFSAERTGGSVSTLTIQRTQQEDSAVYLCASSPWRAGSYNEQFFGPGTRLTVL.

The CDR3 loop reads CASSTPQGPQPQHF. DNA of the CDR3: TGTGCCAGTAGTACCCCACAGGGGCCTCAGCCCCAGCATTTT. This sequence joins TRBV19 and TRBJ1-5; 7 bases are shared with TRBD1. V trimming: 4 bases; J trimming: 6 bases; junction bases outside the gene matches: 6. In germline, CDR1 is LNHDA, CDR2 SQIVND (reference sequence). This CDR3 has 14 residues.

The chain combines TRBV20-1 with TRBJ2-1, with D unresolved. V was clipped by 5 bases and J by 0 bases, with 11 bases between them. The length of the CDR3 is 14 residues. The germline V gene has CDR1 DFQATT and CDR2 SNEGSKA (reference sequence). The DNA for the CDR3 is TGCAGTGCTTCGGCGGAGAGCTCCTACAATGAGCAGTTCTTC. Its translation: CSASAESSYNEQFF.

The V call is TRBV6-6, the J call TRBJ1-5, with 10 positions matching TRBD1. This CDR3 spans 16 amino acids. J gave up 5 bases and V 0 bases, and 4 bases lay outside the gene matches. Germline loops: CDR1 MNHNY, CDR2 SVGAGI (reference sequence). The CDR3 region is CASSYSWDRGHQPQHF. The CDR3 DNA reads TGTGCCAGCAGTTACTCGTGGGACAGGGGTCATCAGCCCCAGCATTTT.

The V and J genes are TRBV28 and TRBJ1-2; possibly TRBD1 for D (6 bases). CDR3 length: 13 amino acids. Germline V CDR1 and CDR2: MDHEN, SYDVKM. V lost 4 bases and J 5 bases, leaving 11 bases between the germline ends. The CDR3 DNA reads TGTGCCAGCAGTTCCACAGGGCATTATGGCTACACCTTC. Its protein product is CASSSTGHYGYTF.

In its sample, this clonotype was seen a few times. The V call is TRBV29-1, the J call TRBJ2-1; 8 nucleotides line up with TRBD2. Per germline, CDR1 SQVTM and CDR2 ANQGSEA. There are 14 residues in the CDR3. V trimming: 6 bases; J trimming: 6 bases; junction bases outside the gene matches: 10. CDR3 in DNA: TGCAGCGTAAAGCGGGGGACTAGTTTCAATGAGCAGTTCTTC. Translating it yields CSVKRGTSFNEQFF.

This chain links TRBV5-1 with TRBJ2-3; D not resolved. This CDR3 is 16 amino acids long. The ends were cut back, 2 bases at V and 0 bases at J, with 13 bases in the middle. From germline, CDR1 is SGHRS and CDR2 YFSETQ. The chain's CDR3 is CASSLPTAPSTDTQYF. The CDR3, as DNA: TGCGCCAGCAGCTTACCTACGGCTCCTAGCACAGATACGCAGTATTTT.

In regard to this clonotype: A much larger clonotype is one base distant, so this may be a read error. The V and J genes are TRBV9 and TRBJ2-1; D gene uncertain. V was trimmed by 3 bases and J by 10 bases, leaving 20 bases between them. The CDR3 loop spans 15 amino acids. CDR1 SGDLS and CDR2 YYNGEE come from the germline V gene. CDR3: CASSGGQDPFYEQFF. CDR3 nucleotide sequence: TGTGCCAGCAGCGGAGGTCAGGACCCCTTCTACGAGCAGTTCTTC. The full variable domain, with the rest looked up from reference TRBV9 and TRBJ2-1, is DSGVTQTPKHLITATGQRVTLRCSPRSGDLSVYWYQQSLDQGLQFLIQYYNGEERAKGNILERFSAQQFPDLHSELNLSSLELGDSALYFCASSGGQDPFYEQFFGPGTRLTVL.

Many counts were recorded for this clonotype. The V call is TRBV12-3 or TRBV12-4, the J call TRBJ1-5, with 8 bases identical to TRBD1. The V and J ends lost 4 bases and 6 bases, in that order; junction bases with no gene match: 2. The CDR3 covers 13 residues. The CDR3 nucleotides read TGTGCCAGCAGTTCAGGGGGCGGTCAGCCCCAGCATTTT. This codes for CASSSGGGQPQHF.